The text below deals with one T cell receptor beta chain. Which antigen it targets is not known. Base qualities are not recorded, but no much larger clone differs from it by a single base. Via the germline V gene (reference sequence), CDR1 is MNHEY and CDR2 SMNVEV. The CDR3 contains 13 residues, cysteine and phenylalanine counted. Only the CDR3 DNA is retained, 39 bases long and in frame from the first base. Relative to germline, V is 3 bases shorter and J is 2 bases shorter, with 7 bases between their ends. This sample stems from a study of OX40 agonist ivuxolimab in advanced cancers. Concerning the study at large: Ivuxolimab was an agonistic, fully human IgG2 monoclonal antibody directed against OX40 (CD134), a costimulatory receptor. Intravenous ivuxolimab was administered to patients every 2 weeks at six dose levels: 0.01, 0.1, 0.3, 1.5, 3 and 10 mg/kg. Prior anti-PD-1, anti-PD-L1 or anti-CTLA-4 therapy was permitted, and approximately 41% of dose-escalation patients had received checkpoint inhibitors. The purpose of peripheral TCRbeta sequencing was to test whether ivuxolimab changed TCR sequence diversity and led to clonal T-cell expansion. The monotherapy dose-escalation portion (N ≈ 57 patients) of the phase I ivuxolimab trial is reported in the paper. A male proportion of almost 85% and a mean age of 60 years, ranging from roughly 23 to 85, were recorded for the dose-escalation cohort. Among the 52 dose-escalation patients, some 19 had hepatocellular carcinoma, roughly 15 melanoma, 9 renal cell carcinoma and 9 head and neck cancer. Three dose-escalation patients achieved partial responses, one with hepatocellular carcinoma and two with cutaneous melanoma.

The trial excluded patients who had a history of autoimmune disease or were on systemic immunosuppression. Peripheral blood for TCR sequencing was drawn from every dose cohort at baseline, at cycle 4 day 1 and at cycle 7 day 1. Samples came from an open-label, multicenter, first-in-human phase I dose-escalation trial of ivuxolimab. Adults with locally advanced or metastatic melanoma, renal cell, hepatocellular, or head and neck squamous cell carcinoma were enrolled in the trial. Before TCR sequencing, CD4+ T cells and CD8+ T cells from peripheral blood were sorted into separate populations. What the authors observed across the whole study: Antigen specificity was not determined for the clonally expanded peripheral T cells. On average, CD8+ T cells showed more expanded clones than CD4+ T cells after ivuxolimab. Low levels of normalized T-cell clonal expansion were also seen in some patients who did not respond. At doses of 0.1 to 3.0 mg/kg, clonal expansion of both CD4+ and CD8+ blood T cells was observed from baseline to week 6. In the 0.1-3.0 mg/kg groups, partial responders had among the lowest normalized peripheral clonal expansion, particularly in CD8+ T cells.

Genomic DNA was extracted from sorted cells for sequencing of the TCRbeta CDR3 region. The immunoSEQ Assay was used for sequencing of TCRbeta CDR3 regions. As stored in TCRdb, this immuneACCESS dataset retains in-frame rearrangements with V and J assigned. A fraction of the clones does not appear; measured against another copy, unresolved V genes explain less than half of the discrepancy, and the remainder lacks a known reason. The table for this sample lists approximately 54,000 clones; approximately 90% of them were counted only once. The ten largest account for 8% to 9.5% of the sample. The sequence is built from TRBV27 and TRBJ1-1, with the identity of the D gene unclear. The TCR comes from an adult with an advanced solid tumor such as melanoma, head and neck, liver or kidney cancer. This material consisted of CD4+ or CD8+ T cells sorted from blood, taken in a trial of the OX40 agonist ivuxolimab. The CDR3 region has the sequence CASSFYSNTEAFF. The nucleotide sequence reads TGTGCCAGCAGTTTTTATTCCAACACTGAAGCTTTCTTT.